Sequencing of this TCR beta chain was carried out in a study of tumor and adjacent non-tumor tissue in lung cancer. General observations from the study: Shorter survival was associated with higher TCR diversity in tumors. Tumor tissue had significantly higher TCR diversity than normal lung.

RNA was extracted from bulk tissue without any cell sorting. Donors were chemotherapy-naive, newly diagnosed lung cancer surgical patients in China, August–late 2014. Deletions cut 3 bases from V and 0 bases from J, with 6 bases between. The CDR3 has 13 residues. Germline assignment: CDR1 SQVTM and CDR2 ANQGSEA. TCRbeta libraries were built with three rounds of nested PCR, modified from ARM-PCR. One entry per CDR3 protein, called by TCRdb with MiXCR from the multiplex PCR reads. The sample contains fewer than 120,000 distinct CDR3 sequences, over 75% of which appear only once. With respect to this clonotype: What it binds is not known.

This sequence was found in a man aged 65 to 79 with non-small cell lung cancer. Input material: lung tumor tissue. The chain employs TRBV29-1 and TRBJ1-3, with unresolved D. CDR3 in DNA: TGCAGCGTTGATAGCATCTCTGGAAACACCATATATTTT. Translated: CSVDSISGNTIYF.